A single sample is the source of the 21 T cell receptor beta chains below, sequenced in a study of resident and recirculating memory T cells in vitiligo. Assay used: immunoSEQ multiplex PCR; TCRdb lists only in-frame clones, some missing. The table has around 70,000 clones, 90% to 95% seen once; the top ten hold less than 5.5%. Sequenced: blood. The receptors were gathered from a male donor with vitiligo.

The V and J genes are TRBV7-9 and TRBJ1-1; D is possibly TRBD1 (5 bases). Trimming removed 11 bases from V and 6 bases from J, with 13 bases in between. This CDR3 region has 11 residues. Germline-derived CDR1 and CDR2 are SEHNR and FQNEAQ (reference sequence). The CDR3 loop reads CALTANPEAFF. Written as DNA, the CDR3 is TGTGCCTTGACAGCTAACCCTGAAGCTTTCTTT.

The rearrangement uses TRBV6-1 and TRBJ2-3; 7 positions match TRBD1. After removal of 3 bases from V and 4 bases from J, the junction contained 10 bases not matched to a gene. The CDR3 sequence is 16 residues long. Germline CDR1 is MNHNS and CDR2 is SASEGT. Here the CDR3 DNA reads TGTGCCAGCAGTGAGGGACAGTTCATCTTATCAGATACGCAGTATTTT. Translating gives CASSEGQFILSDTQYF.

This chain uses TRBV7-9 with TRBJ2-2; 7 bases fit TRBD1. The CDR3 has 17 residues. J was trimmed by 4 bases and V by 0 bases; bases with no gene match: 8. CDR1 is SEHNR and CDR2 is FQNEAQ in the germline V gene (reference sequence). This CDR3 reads CASSLALGGASTGELFF. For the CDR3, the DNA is TGTGCCAGCAGCTTAGCGCTAGGGGGCGCGAGCACCGGGGAGCTGTTTTTT.

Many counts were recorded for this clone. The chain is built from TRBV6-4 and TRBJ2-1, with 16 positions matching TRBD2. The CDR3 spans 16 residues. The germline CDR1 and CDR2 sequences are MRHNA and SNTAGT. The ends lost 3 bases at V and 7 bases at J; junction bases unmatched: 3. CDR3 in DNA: TGTGCCAGCAGTGAAGGGACTAGCGGGGGGGCAAATGAGCAGTTCTTC. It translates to CASSEGTSGGANEQFF.

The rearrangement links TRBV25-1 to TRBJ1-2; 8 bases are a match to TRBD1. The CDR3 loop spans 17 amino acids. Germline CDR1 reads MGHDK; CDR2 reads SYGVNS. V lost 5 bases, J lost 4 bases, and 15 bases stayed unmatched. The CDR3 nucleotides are TGTGCCAGCAGTTCGGGTGTCGGCAGGGGGCGAAGCTATGGCTACACCTTC. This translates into CASSSGVGRGRSYGYTF.

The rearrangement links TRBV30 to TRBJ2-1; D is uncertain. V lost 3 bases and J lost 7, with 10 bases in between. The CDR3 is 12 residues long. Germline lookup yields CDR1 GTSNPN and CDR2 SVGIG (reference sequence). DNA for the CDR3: TGTGCCTGGAGCGCTATTTGGAATGAGCAGTTCTTC. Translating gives CAWSAIWNEQFF.

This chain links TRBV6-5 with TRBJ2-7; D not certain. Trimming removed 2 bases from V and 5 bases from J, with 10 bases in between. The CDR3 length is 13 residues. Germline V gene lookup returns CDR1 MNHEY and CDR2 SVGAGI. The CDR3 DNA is TGTGCCAGCAGTTACCAACAGTTTCACGAGCAGTACTTC. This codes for CASSYQQFHEQYF.

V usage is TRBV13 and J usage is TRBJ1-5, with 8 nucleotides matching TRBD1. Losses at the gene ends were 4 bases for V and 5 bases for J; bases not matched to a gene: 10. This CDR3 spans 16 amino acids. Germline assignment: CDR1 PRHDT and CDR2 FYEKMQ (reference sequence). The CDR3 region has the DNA TGTGCCAGCAGCTCGTCAGGGGGCCGAGGGGATCAGCCCCAGCATTTT. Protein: CASSSSGGRGDQPQHF.

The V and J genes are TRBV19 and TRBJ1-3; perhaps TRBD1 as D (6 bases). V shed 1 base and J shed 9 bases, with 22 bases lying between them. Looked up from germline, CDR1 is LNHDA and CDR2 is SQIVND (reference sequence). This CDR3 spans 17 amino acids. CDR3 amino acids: CASSIAAGTTPGSTIYF. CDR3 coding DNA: TGTGCCAGTAGTATAGCTGCCGGGACAACCCCGGGGAGCACCATATATTTT.

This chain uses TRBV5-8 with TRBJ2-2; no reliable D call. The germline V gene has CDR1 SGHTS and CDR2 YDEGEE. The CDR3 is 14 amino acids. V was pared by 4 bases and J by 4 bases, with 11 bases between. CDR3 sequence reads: CASSIPHFTGELFF. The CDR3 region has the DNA TGTGCCAGCAGCATTCCACATTTCACCGGGGAGCTGTTTTTT.

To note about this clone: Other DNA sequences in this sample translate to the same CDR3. CDR3 sequence: CASSPPGSSGNTIYF. The CDR3 DNA sequence: TGCGCCAGCAGCCCCCCGGGGAGCTCTGGAAACACCATATATTTT. V is TRBV5-1 and J is TRBJ1-3; no clear D. Trimming stripped 4 bases from V and 0 bases from J, with 11 bases between. This CDR3 region has 15 residues. Germline-derived CDR1 and CDR2 are SGHRS and YFSETQ.

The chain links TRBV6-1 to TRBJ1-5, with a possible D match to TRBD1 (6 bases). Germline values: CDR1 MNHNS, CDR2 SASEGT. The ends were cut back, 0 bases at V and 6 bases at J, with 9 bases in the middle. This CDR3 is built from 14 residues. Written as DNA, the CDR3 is TGTGCCAGCAGTGAAGCCCTAGGGGGTCAGCCCCAGCATTTT. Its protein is CASSEALGGQPQHF.

The CDR3 DNA follows: TGTGCCAGCAGATCAACCGGGGGGAAGACTGAAGCTTTCTTT. It is translated as CASRSTGGKTEAFF. The chain couples TRBV7-9 to TRBJ1-1; tentatively, D is TRBD1 (5 bases). This CDR3 has 14 residues. Per the germline V gene, CDR1 is SEHNR and CDR2 is FQNEAQ (reference sequence). Deletions cut 6 bases from V and 5 bases from J, with 16 bases between.

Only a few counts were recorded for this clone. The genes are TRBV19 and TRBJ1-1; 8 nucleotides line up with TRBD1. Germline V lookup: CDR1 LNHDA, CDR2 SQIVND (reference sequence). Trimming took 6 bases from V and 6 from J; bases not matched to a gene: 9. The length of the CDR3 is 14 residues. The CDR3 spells CASSGQGVPAEAFF. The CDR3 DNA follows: TGTGCCAGTAGCGGACAGGGTGTACCCGCTGAAGCTTTCTTT.

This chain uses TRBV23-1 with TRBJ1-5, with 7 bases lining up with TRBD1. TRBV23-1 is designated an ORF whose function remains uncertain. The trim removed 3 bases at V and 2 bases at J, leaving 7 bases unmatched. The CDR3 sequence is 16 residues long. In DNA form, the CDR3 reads TGCGCCAGCAGTCACATCGGGACAGCCGGCAATCAGCCCCAGCATTTT. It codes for CASSHIGTAGNQPQHF.

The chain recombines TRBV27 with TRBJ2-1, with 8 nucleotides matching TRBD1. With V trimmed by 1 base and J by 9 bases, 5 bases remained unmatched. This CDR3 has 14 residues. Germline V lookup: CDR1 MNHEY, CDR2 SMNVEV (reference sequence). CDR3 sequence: CASSLFRGQGEQFF. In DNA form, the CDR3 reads TGTGCCAGCAGTTTATTCAGGGGGCAGGGTGAGCAGTTCTTC.

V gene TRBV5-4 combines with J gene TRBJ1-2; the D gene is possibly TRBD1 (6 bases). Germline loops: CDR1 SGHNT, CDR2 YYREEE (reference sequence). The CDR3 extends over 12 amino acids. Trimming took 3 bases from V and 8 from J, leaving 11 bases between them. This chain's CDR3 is CASSSQGLGYTF. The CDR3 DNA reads TGTGCCAGCAGCTCTCAGGGGCTCGGCTACACCTTC.

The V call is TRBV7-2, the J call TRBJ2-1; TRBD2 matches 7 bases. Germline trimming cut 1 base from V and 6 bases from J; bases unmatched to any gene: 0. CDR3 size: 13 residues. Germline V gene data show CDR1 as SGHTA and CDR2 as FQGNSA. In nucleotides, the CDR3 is TGTGCCAGCAGCTTAGGGGGGGGCAATGAGCAGTTCTTC. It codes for CASSLGGGNEQFF. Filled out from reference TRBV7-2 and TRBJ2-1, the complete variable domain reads GAGVSQSPSNKVTEKGKDVELRCDPISGHTALYWYRQSLGQGLEFLIYFQGNSAPDKSGLPSDRFSAERTGGSVSTLTIQRTQQEDSAVYLCASSLGGGNEQFFGPGTRLTVL.

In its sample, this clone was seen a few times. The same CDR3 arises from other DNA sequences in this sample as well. The CDR3 DNA sequence: TGTGCCAGCAGTTTTGGGACAGACATTTACGAGCAGTACTTC. It translates to CASSFGTDIYEQYF. The rearrangement uses TRBV28 and TRBJ2-7; 7 bases map to TRBD1. This CDR3 contains 14 residues. CDR1 and CDR2 (germline): MDHEN, SYDVKM. J gave up 4 bases and V 3 bases, and 6 bases lay outside the gene matches.

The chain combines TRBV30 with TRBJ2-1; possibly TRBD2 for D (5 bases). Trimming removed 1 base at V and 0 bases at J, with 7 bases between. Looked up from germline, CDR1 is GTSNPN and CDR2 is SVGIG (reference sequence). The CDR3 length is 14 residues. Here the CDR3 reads CAWSASSSYNEQFF. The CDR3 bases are TGTGCCTGGAGTGCTAGCTCCTCCTACAATGAGCAGTTCTTC.

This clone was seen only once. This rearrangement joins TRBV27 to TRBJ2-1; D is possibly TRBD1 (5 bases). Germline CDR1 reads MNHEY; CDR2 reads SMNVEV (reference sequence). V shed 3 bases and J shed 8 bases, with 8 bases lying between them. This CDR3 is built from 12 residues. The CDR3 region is CASSFLGDEQFF. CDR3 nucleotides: TGTGCCAGCAGTTTTTTAGGGGATGAGCAGTTCTTC.